These T cell receptor beta chains were read from a single sample in a study of cytomegalovirus exposure and HLA in healthy donors. The repertoire was sequenced with immunoSEQ multiplex PCR; TCRdb's copy has only in-frame clones and lacks some. The sample shows 100,000 to 150,000 clones, 88% of them seen only once. Sequencing input: PBMCs. These TCRs come from a man younger than 40 in good health and CMV-seronegative. Both conserved end residues are part of each CDR3. D genes are given only for firm matches. Rows give clone size only sometimes, using once, few, many, or a class for an expanded clone.

v_gene	abundance	d_gene	j_gene	CDR3nt	CDR3aa
TRBV6-6	NA	NA	TRBJ1-3	TGTGCCAGCAGCCCCCTAGACTCTGGAAACACCATATATTTT	CASSPLDSGNTIYF
TRBV29-1	NA	TRBD2	TRBJ2-7	TGCAGCGTTGGGGGGGGATCCTACGAGCAGTACTTC	CSVGGGSYEQYF
TRBV7-2	few	NA	TRBJ1-2	TGTGCCAGCAGCTTAGGGGAACTAGGTGAAGGCTACACCTTC	CASSLGELGEGYTF
TRBV2	NA	TRBD2	TRBJ2-1	TGTGCCAGCAGTGAATCTCCGGGACTAGGGTTCATCAATGAGCAGTTCTTC	CASSESPGLGFINEQFF
TRBV7-7	NA	NA	TRBJ2-5	TGTGCCAGCAGCGTTATGGCCCAAGAGACCCAGTACTTC	CASSVMAQETQYF
TRBV6-5	few	NA	TRBJ1-4	TGTGCCAGCAGAAAAACAGGGCTAACTAATGAAAAACTGTTTTTT	CASRKTGLTNEKLFF
TRBV2	NA	NA	TRBJ1-1	TGTGCCAGCAGTGAAGCAGGTCGTGGAGTTACTGAAGCTTTCTTT	CASSEAGRGVTEAFF
TRBV7-9	NA	NA	TRBJ1-5	TGTGCCAGCAGCTCTCCGGCAGGAGGGTTGAGCAATCAGCCCCAGCATTTT	CASSSPAGGLSNQPQHF
TRBV4-1	once	TRBD1	TRBJ2-2	TGCGCCAGCTTACCCCCCGGGACAGGGAACCCCGGGGAGCTGTTTTTT	CASLPPGTGNPGELFF
TRBV7-3	NA	TRBD2	TRBJ2-1	TGTGCCAGCAGTCCCGTGGCGGGAGGGTCCTACAATGAGCAGTTCTTC	CASSPVAGGSYNEQFF
TRBV6-4	NA	NA	TRBJ1-5	TGTGCCAGCAGTGAAAGGGGTGATCAGCCCCAGCATTTT	CASSERGDQPQHF
TRBV9	NA	TRBD2	TRBJ2-5	TGTGCCAGCAGCACCCGGACTAGCGGGAGTCAAGAGACCCAGTACTTC	CASSTRTSGSQETQYF
TRBV11-2	few	NA	TRBJ1-4	TGTGCCAGCAGCTTAGTCAGGTCCGCTAATGAAAAACTGTTTTTT	CASSLVRSANEKLFF